These 27 T cell receptor beta chains came from one sample sequenced in a study of T cell clonality in common variable immunodeficiency. The repertoire was sequenced with immunoSEQ multiplex PCR; TCRdb's copy has only in-frame clones and lacks some. The sample contains around 55,000 clones, none of them singletons. Sequenced: peripheral blood mononuclear cells. The receptors derive from a person aged 18 to 75 in good health.

In this sample, this clone turned up many times. The read ends 3 residues shy of where the CDR3 ends; the end is completed using the germline J gene. This chain connects TRBV5-1 to TRBJ2-7; TRBD2 matches 8 bases. V gave up 5 bases and J gave up 4 bases; unmatched junction bases: 11. CDR1 SGHRS and CDR2 YFSETQ come from the germline V gene. This CDR3 is built from 15 residues. CDR3 DNA, as far as it was read: TGCGCCAGCAGACCTGAGGTGGGACTAGTGTACGAG. Translating it yields CASRPEVGLVYE. The whole CDR3 reads CASRPEVGLVYEQYF.

This clone was counted ten times or more. The sequence runs out 3 residues before the end of the CDR3; the remainder is reconstructed from the germline J gene. V gene TRBV19 combines with J gene TRBJ1-1; D is perhaps TRBD1 (6 bases). Between the trimmed V and J ends, which lost 4 bases and 0 bases, there was a span of 9 bases. The CDR3 is 14 amino acids. The germline V gene has CDR1 LNHDA and CDR2 SQIVND (reference sequence). Partial CDR3 DNA: TGTGCCAGTAGTACACAGGGTATGAACACTGAA. This translates into CASSTQGMNTE. The entire CDR3 sequence reads CASSTQGMNTEAFF.

This clone was observed at least ten times. The sequence runs out 3 residues before the end of the CDR3; the remainder is reconstructed from the germline J gene. J is TRBJ2-1 and V is TRBV2, with D possibly TRBD2 on 6 matching bases. The CDR3 runs to 12 residues. Per the germline V gene, CDR1 is SNHLY and CDR2 is FYNNEI. Trimming stripped 8 bases from V and 9 bases from J, with 14 bases between. The covered CDR3 bases are TGTGCCAGCGGGGGGATCGGCTCTGAG. This sequence encodes CASGGIGSE. The CDR3 reads in full as CASGGIGSEQFF.

The sample holds many counts of this clone. The sequence runs out 3 residues before the end of the CDR3; the remainder is reconstructed from the germline J gene. The rearrangement links TRBV6-2 or TRBV6-3 to TRBJ1-1, with 7 positions matching TRBD1. The V gene end was trimmed by 6 bases and the J gene end by 3 bases; junction bases not matched to a gene: 4. The germline CDR1 and CDR2 sequences are MNHEY and SVGEGT. The CDR3 contains 13 residues. This CDR3 is CASSQGQHTEAFF. The sequenced CDR3 bases are TGTGCCAGCAGCCAGGGACAGCACACTGAA.

This clone has ten or more counts. Read sequence stops 3 residues before the CDR3 end, and the germline J gene provides the missing end. The V gene is TRBV7-2, the J gene TRBJ1-1; D gene ambiguous. The CDR3 runs 13 residues. Trimming stripped 5 bases from V and 1 base from J, with 8 bases between. CDR1 is SGHTA and CDR2 is FQGNSA in the germline V gene. CDR3 amino acids: CASSTSPNTEAFF. CDR3 DNA, as far as it was read: TGTGCCAGCAGCACTAGTCCGAACACTGAA.

This clone was counted many times. The read ends 3 residues early relative to the CDR3; the germline J gene fills the gap. The genes are TRBV5-1 and TRBJ1-2, with D maybe TRBD1 (6 bases). The CDR3 has 14 amino acids. Germline V gene sequence: CDR1 SGHRS, CDR2 YFSETQ. Partial CDR3 DNA: TGCGCCAGCAGCTTGGCCCCAGGGGCGGTAGGC. It is translated as CASSLAPGAVG. The whole CDR3 is CASSLAPGAVGYTF.

At least ten counts were recorded for this clone. The CDR3 end lies 3 residues beyond the end of the read and is filled in from the germline J gene. The rearrangement joins TRBV7-2 to TRBJ2-1; D ambiguous. This CDR3 is 13 amino acids long. Germline V gene data show CDR1 as SGHTA and CDR2 as FQGNSA. The V gene lost 2 bases and the J gene lost 4 bases, with 6 bases spanning the gap. CDR3 bases read: TGTGCCAGCAGCTTATACACATACAATGAG. This sequence encodes CASSLYTYNE. The whole CDR3 reads CASSLYTYNEQFF. Together with reference TRBV7-2 and TRBJ2-1, the CDR3 gives the full variable domain: GAGVSQSPSNKVTEKGKDVELRCDPISGHTALYWYRQSLGQGLEFLIYFQGNSAPDKSGLPSDRFSAERTGGSVSTLTIQRTQQEDSAVYLCASSLYTYNEQFFGPGTRLTVL.

This clone was seen many times. The read comes to an end 3 residues before the CDR3 does, leaving the germline J gene to fill in the end. The rearrangement joins TRBV7-9 to TRBJ1-1, with D unresolved. From germline, CDR1 is SEHNR and CDR2 FQNEAQ (reference sequence). V lost 2 bases, J lost 3 bases, and 13 bases lay in between. This CDR3 region has 15 residues. Here the CDR3 reads CASSLWAGEDTEAFF. CDR3 DNA, as far as it was read: TGTGCCAGCAGCTTATGGGCCGGGGAGGACACTGAA.

At least ten counts were recorded for this clone. Read sequence stops 3 residues before the CDR3 end, and the germline J gene provides the missing end. This chain uses TRBV10-3 with TRBJ1-6; D may be TRBD1 (6 bases). V was pared by 9 bases and J by 7 bases, with 16 bases between. The germline CDR1 and CDR2 sequences are ENHRY and SYGVKD. CDR3 length: 14 amino acids. The CDR3 protein is CAINRERRNSPLHF. CDR3 bases read: TGTGCCATTAACAGGGAAAGACGGAATTCACCC.

This clone was observed many times. The read terminates 3 residues before the CDR3 end, so the remaining end is supplied by the germline J gene. J is TRBJ2-5 and V is TRBV20-1; a weak D match, TRBD1 (5 bases). V was trimmed by 0 bases and J by 2 bases, leaving 13 bases between them. Germline assignment: CDR1 DFQATT and CDR2 SNEGSKA (reference sequence). The CDR3 extends over 15 amino acids. CDR3: CSARDPGRAQETQYF. CDR3 bases read: TGCAGTGCTAGAGATCCTGGCAGGGCTCAAGAGACC.

In its sample, this clone was seen many times. Read coverage stops 3 residues before the CDR3 terminus; the germline J gene supplies the remainder. The rearrangement links TRBV7-8 to TRBJ2-5, with TRBD2 matching over 8 bases. Germline values: CDR1 SGHVS, CDR2 FQNEAQ. J gave up 5 bases and V 5 bases, and 16 bases lay outside the gene matches. The CDR3 consists of 17 residues. Partial CDR3 DNA: TGTGCCAGCAGCCCTCCCTACCCAGCGGGGGACTGGGAGACC. Translating it yields CASSPPYPAGDWET. The full CDR3 is CASSPPYPAGDWETQYF. The full variable domain, completed using reference TRBV7-8 and TRBJ2-5, is GAGVSQSPRYKVAKRGQDVALRCDPISGHVSLFWYQQALGQGPEFLTYFQNEAQLDKSGLPSDRFFAERPEGSVSTLKIQRTQQEDSAVYLCASSPPYPAGDWETQYFGPGTRLLVL.

Ten or more counts support this clone. The CDR3 is cut off 3 residues early in the read; its end comes from the germline J gene. V gene TRBV28 combines with J gene TRBJ1-1; D is undetermined. Germline V gene sequence: CDR1 MDHEN, CDR2 SYDVKM. The ends were cut back, 2 bases at V and 2 bases at J, with 15 bases in the middle. This CDR3 spans 16 amino acids. Here the CDR3 reads CASSLNPARGNTEAFF. The DNA read from the CDR3 is TGTGCCAGCAGTTTAAACCCCGCTCGGGGAAACACTGAA.

The covered CDR3 bases are TGTGCCAGCTCGCCTTTTTCGGAGGGACTTTTACAAGAGACG. It specifies CASSPFSEGLLQET. The CDR3 in full is CASSPFSEGLLQETQYF. The chain uses TRBV18 and TRBJ2-3; maybe TRBD2 (6 bases). The read comes to an end 3 residues before the CDR3 does, leaving the germline J gene to fill in the end. Germline-derived CDR1 and CDR2 are KGHSH and LQKENI. The CDR3 consists of 17 residues.

This clone occurred a few times. The missing CDR3 end, 3 residues past where the read stops, is filled in from the germline J gene. This sequence joins TRBV18 and TRBJ2-3; TRBD1 matches at 8 bases. The CDR3 length is 14 residues. Germline CDR1 KGHSH, CDR2 LQKENI. V shed 6 bases and J 6 bases; nucleotides not matched to a gene: 8. CDR3 residues: CASSSDRGADTQYF. The CDR3 DNA, read in part, is TGTGCCAGCTCGAGTGACAGGGGCGCGGATACG.

This clone was seen many times. The read is 3 residues too short to cover the CDR3 end, so that end is filled in from the germline J gene. This chain links TRBV5-4 with TRBJ2-2; D gene unclear. Germline V lookup: CDR1 SGHNT, CDR2 YYREEE (reference sequence). This CDR3 is 16 amino acids long. V shed 3 bases and J shed 4 bases, with 16 bases lying between them. The CDR3 loop reads CASSSFVGIGTGELFF. CDR3 DNA (partial): TGTGCCAGCAGCTCGTTCGTGGGCATAGGCACCGGGGAG.

This clone occurred many times. The observed sequence ends 3 residues before the CDR3 terminus, with the missing tail filled in from the germline J gene. The rearrangement uses TRBV9 and TRBJ2-2, with D tentatively TRBD1 (5 bases). From germline, CDR1 is SGDLS and CDR2 YYNGEE. The CDR3 has 13 residues. The chain's CDR3 is CASSPGFYSPLFF. The part of the CDR3 DNA that was read is TGTGCCAGCAGCCCAGGGTTTTATTCACCG. The full variable domain, completed using reference TRBV9 and TRBJ2-2, is DSGVTQTPKHLITATGQRVTLRCSPRSGDLSVYWYQQSLDQGLQFLIQYYNGEERAKGNILERFSAQQFPDLHSELNLSSLELGDSALYFCASSPGFYSPLFFGEGSRLTVL.

This clone was picked up many times. The CDR3 end falls 3 residues outside the read, so it is completed with the germline J gene. The chain links TRBV19 to TRBJ1-4; TRBD1 might be the D (6 bases). The CDR3 spans 11 residues. The V end was cut by 8 bases, the J end by 8 bases, with 9 bases between. Germline V gives CDR1 LNHDA, CDR2 SQIVND (reference sequence). CDR3 region: CASGTGEKLFF. Incomplete CDR3 DNA: TGTGCCAGTGGAACAGGGGAAAAA.

This clone appeared many times. From the germline J gene comes the end of the CDR3, since the read stops 3 residues before it. The rearrangement uses TRBV11-2 and TRBJ2-3, with 8 bases aligning to TRBD2. The CDR3 loop spans 15 amino acids. Germline V gene data show CDR1 as SGHAT and CDR2 as FQNNGV. V shed 5 bases, J shed 8 bases, and the junction held 12 bases outside the gene matches. The CDR3 spells CASSPIAGFIVTQYF. The CDR3 bases that were read are TGTGCCAGCAGCCCCATAGCGGGGTTCATTGTTACG. Combining the CDR3 with reference TRBV11-2 and TRBJ2-3 gives the whole variable domain EAGVAQSPRYKIIEKRQSVAFWCNPISGHATLYWYQQILGQGPKLLIQFQNNGVVDDSQLPKDRFSAERLKGVDSTLKIQPAKLEDSAVYLCASSPIAGFIVTQYFGPGTRLTVL.

This clone was detected many times. Coverage ceases 3 residues before the CDR3 finishes, and the germline J gene fills in the end. This rearrangement joins TRBV9 to TRBJ2-5; 8 bases align to TRBD2. The trim removed 5 bases at V and 4 bases at J, leaving 10 bases unmatched. The CDR3 length is 15 residues. Germline loops: CDR1 SGDLS, CDR2 YYNGEE. The chain's CDR3 is CASSRLSGMIETQYF. The CDR3 bases that were read are TGTGCCAGCAGTCGTCTTAGCGGGATGATAGAGACC.

A remark on this clone: Coverage ceases 3 residues before the CDR3 finishes, and the germline J gene fills in the end. This chain connects TRBV6-2 or TRBV6-3 to TRBJ2-4, with TRBD1 identical over 12 bases. Per germline, CDR1 MNHEY and CDR2 SVGEGT. The CDR3 spans 16 residues. CDR3 sequence reads: CASSYAGTGGNYGQYF. The sequenced part of the CDR3 DNA is TGTGCCAGCAGTTACGCGGGGACAGGGGGCAACTATGGT.

In its sample, this clone was seen many times. The read gets to within 3 residues of the CDR3 end, and the germline J gene fills in the rest. The chain uses TRBV7-6 and TRBJ2-3; D possibly corresponds to TRBD1 (6 bases). Germline CDR1 SGHVS, CDR2 FNYEAQ. This CDR3 has 14 residues. Trimming left V 5 bases short and J 2 bases short, with 11 bases between. The CDR3 sequence is CASSPTGYTDTQYF. The covered CDR3 bases are TGTGCCAGCAGCCCTACAGGGTACACAGATACG.

This clone has ten or more counts. From the germline J gene comes the end of the CDR3, since the read stops 3 residues before it. V gene TRBV5-1 combines with J gene TRBJ2-3; no firm D call. The V end lost 4 bases, the J end lost 6 bases, and 9 bases lay between the germline ends. The CDR3 contains 12 residues. Looked up from germline, CDR1 is SGHRS and CDR2 is YFSETQ. CDR3 DNA (partial): TGCGCCAGCAGCGAACGGTGGGATACG. Protein sequence: CASSERWDT. The whole CDR3 region reads CASSERWDTQYF.

The chain's CDR3 is CSAGVAGAETYTF. CDR3 bases read: TGCAGTGCTGGGGTGGCAGGGGCGGAGACC. V usage is TRBV20-1 and J usage is TRBJ1-2; possible D gene TRBD1, 6 bases. The CDR3 end falls 3 residues outside the read, so it is completed with the germline J gene. Germline V gene sequence: CDR1 DFQATT, CDR2 SNEGSKA (reference sequence). The CDR3 is 13 residues long.

This clone was detected many times. Coverage ceases 3 residues before the CDR3 finishes, and the germline J gene fills in the end. This chain connects TRBV7-8 to TRBJ1-5; D is possibly TRBD1 (6 bases). Trimming took off 5 bases at V and 6 bases at J, with 14 bases between the two ends. The germline CDR1 and CDR2 sequences are SGHVS and FQNEAQ. CDR3 size: 14 residues. The CDR3 sequence is CASSPLRGGQPQHF. CDR3 bases read: TGTGCCAGCAGCCCCCTCAGGGGAGGTCAGCCC. The complete variable domain, with remaining parts taken from reference TRBV7-8 and TRBJ1-5, reads GAGVSQSPRYKVAKRGQDVALRCDPISGHVSLFWYQQALGQGPEFLTYFQNEAQLDKSGLPSDRFFAERPEGSVSTLKIQRTQQEDSAVYLCASSPLRGGQPQHFGDGTRLSIL.

This clone occurred many times. One end of the junction does not line up with germline, which may come from a read error. The CDR3 bases that were read are TGCGCCAGCAGCCGCCTAGCGGGGGGCCCAGATACG. Amino acids: CASSRLAGGPDT. The entire CDR3 protein is CASSRLAGGPDTQYF. The genes are TRBV4-2 and TRBJ2-3; 11 nucleotides match TRBD2. The read finishes 3 residues shy of the CDR3 end, and the germline J gene is used to complete it. Germline V gene data show CDR1 as LGHNA and CDR2 as YNFKEQ. The CDR3 sequence is 15 residues long.

This clone appeared many times. Read sequence stops 3 residues before the CDR3 end, and the germline J gene provides the missing end. This chain links TRBV29-1 with TRBJ1-2; 7 bases map to TRBD1. The CDR3 has 15 amino acids. Germline V gene data show CDR1 as SQVTM and CDR2 as ANQGSEA. Trimming took 0 bases from V and 7 from J; bases not matched to a gene: 11. CDR3 residues: CSVEEVPTGSSGYTF. The CDR3 DNA, read in part, is TGCAGCGTTGAAGAAGTCCCGACAGGGTCATCTGGC.

The sample holds many counts of this clone. The part of the CDR3 DNA that was read is TGTGCCAGCAGTTTAGCAGGACAAAGGCGCAATCAGCCC. Protein: CASSLAGQRRNQP. The CDR3, in full, reads CASSLAGQRRNQPQHF. The chain couples TRBV28 to TRBJ1-5, with D possibly being TRBD1 (5 bases). The CDR3 is cut off 3 residues early in the read; its end comes from the germline J gene. V was clipped by 2 bases and J by 2 bases, with 13 bases between them. Germline assignment: CDR1 MDHEN and CDR2 SYDVKM. The CDR3 length is 16 residues.